These T cell receptor beta chains were read from a single sample in a study of blood T cell repertoires in COVID-19. Using immunoSEQ multiplex PCR, the repertoire was profiled, and TCRdb retains in-frame clones only, with some absent. The sample consists of around 200,000 clones, more than 75% of them appearing once. Sequencing was carried out using peripheral blood. These receptor sequences come from an elderly man with acute or convalescent COVID-19. The CDR3 runs from the conserved cysteine through the conserved F or W. The order of the fields is V gene, J gene, CDR3 protein.

TRBV19	TRBJ2-5	CASMAQSSGEETQYF
TRBV5-1	TRBJ2-7	CASSLGTESSYEQYF
TRBV11-1	TRBJ1-6	CASAGGSSYNSPLHF
TRBV18	TRBJ1-3	CASSRTGEAGNTIYF
TRBV7-9	TRBJ2-4	CASSSGQDIQYF
TRBV6-5	TRBJ1-4	CASRRGVATNEKLFF
TRBV3-1/TRBV3-2	TRBJ1-5	CASSPGHGSHSNQPQHF
TRBV7-9	TRBJ2-5	CASSNGGYGTQYF
TRBV11-2	TRBJ1-2	CASSPTTGTYGYTF
TRBV2	TRBJ1-1	CASRPERVNTEAFF
TRBV30	TRBJ2-5	CAWSRVVQETQYF
TRBV12-3/TRBV12-4	TRBJ2-1	CASSLARNEQFF
TRBV6-2/TRBV6-3	TRBJ1-4	CASSYGAGWNQKLFF
TRBV11-3	TRBJ2-1	CASRFQSGGSYAEQFF
TRBV27	TRBJ1-5	CASQQYGTVNQPQHF
TRBV7-6	TRBJ2-1	CASSDGLAGVDEQFF
TRBV10-3	TRBJ2-1	CAISGGTYSYNEQFF
TRBV5-1	TRBJ1-4	CASSRNSGTGNEKLFF
TRBV9	TRBJ2-1	CASSPTPAGGYNEQFF
TRBV30	TRBJ2-7	CAWSRTGGANEQYF
TRBV5-1	TRBJ2-2	CASSLVVAGATGELFF
TRBV6-5	TRBJ1-1	CASRTTRYTEAFF
TRBV3-1/TRBV3-2	TRBJ1-1	CASSPPTGTTEAFF
TRBV7-2	TRBJ1-3	CASSATGSGNTIYF
TRBV24-1	TRBJ2-2	CATSSPGQGVTGELFF
TRBV6-5	TRBJ2-4	CASTGGPEDRIQYF
TRBV29-1	TRBJ1-2	CSVEGGGWSGYTF
TRBV7-2	TRBJ2-5	CASSPGTGGETQYF
TRBV7-6	TRBJ2-7	CASSSQPGAYEQYF
TRBV6-5	TRBJ1-1	CASSYRGLLNTEAFF
TRBV12-5	TRBJ2-3	CASGLVPTGGTDTQYF
TRBV18	TRBJ2-3	CASSPAAVNTDTQYF
TRBV11-2	TRBJ2-5	CASSPVNQETQYF
TRBV12-5	TRBJ1-4	CASGMGQPATNEKLFF
TRBV6-1	TRBJ2-7	CASSDLSGSKVTEQYF
TRBV6-5	TRBJ2-7	CASSRDKGAYEQYF
TRBV11-1	TRBJ1-5	CASSRMTATPQHF
TRBV4-3	TRBJ2-5	CASSSGLAVQETQYF
TRBV24-1	TRBJ2-3	CATSDLGQNTDTQYF
TRBV2	TRBJ2-7	CASRTAGTSGNYEQYF
TRBV5-1	TRBJ1-1	CASSSQDRDGAFF
TRBV10-3	TRBJ1-2	CAISESTYYGYTF
TRBV3-1/TRBV3-2	TRBJ2-7	CASSLGRASEQYF
TRBV30	TRBJ1-2	CAWSDQGYGYTF
TRBV7-9	TRBJ2-1	CASRTDWRGSHEQFF
TRBV19	TRBJ1-5	CASSGGGNQPQHF
TRBV15	TRBJ2-1	CATSSGQGAIYNEQFF
TRBV20-1	TRBJ1-2	CSARSGYGYTF
TRBV29-1	TRBJ2-7	CSVAGTLSYEQYF
TRBV3-1/TRBV3-2	TRBJ1-4	CASSQYKSRATNEKLFF
TRBV2	TRBJ2-1	CASSLGGAGDEQFF